The present T cell receptor beta chain was sequenced within a study of cytomegalovirus exposure and HLA in healthy donors. General observations from the study: Subsequent analysis of the roughly 120 validation repertoires found a tendency for first-cohort TCR clusters to co-occur. In vitro checks showed that a few CMV-associated chains really do target CMV antigens. The study listed approximately 160 cytomegalovirus-associated TCR beta chains.

Profiling relied on immunoSEQ multiplex PCR, and the TCRdb table lists in-frame clones only, not all of them. Among about 130,000 clones listed, roughly nine tenths were seen once. Turning to this clone: The antigen remains unidentified.

J lost 8 bases, V lost 7 bases, and 4 bases had no gene match. The CDR3 consists of 11 residues. Germline loops: CDR1 MNHEY, CDR2 SVGAGI. The material sequenced was PBMCs. The V gene is TRBV6-5, the J gene TRBJ1-2, with 7 bases identical to TRBD1. The receptor was isolated from a woman under 30 in good health and CMV-seronegative. The CDR3 sequence: CASTQGKGYTF. Written as DNA, the CDR3 is TGTGCCAGCACACAGGGGAAAGGCTACACCTTC.